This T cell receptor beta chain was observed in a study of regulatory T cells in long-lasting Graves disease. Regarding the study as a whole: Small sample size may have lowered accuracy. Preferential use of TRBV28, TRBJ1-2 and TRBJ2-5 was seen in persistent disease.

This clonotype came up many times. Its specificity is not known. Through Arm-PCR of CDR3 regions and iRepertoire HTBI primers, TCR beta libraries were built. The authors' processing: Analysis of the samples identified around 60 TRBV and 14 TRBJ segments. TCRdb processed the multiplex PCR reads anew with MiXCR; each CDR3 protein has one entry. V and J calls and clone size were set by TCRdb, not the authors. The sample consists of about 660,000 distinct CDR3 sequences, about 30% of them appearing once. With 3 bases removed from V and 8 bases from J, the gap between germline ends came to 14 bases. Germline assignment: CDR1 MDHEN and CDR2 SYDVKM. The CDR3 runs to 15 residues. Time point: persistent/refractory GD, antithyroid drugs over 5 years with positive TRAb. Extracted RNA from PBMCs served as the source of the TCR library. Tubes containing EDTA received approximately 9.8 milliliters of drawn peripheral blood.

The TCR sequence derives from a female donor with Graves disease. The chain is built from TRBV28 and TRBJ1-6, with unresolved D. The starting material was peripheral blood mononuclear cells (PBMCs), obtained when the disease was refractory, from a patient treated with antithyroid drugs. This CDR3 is CASSFRSGEDSPLHF. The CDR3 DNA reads TGTGCCAGCAGTTTCCGTAGCGGGGAGGATTCACCCCTCCACTTT.